These 15 T cell receptor beta chains were sequenced from one sample in a study of cytomegalovirus exposure and HLA in healthy donors (dated by TCRdb to the late 2010s). The library was generated by the immunoSEQ multiplex PCR assay. The multiplex PCR relied on a mix of 60 forward primers for TCR Vbeta segments and 13 reverse primers for TCR Jbeta segments. TCRdb carries this immuneACCESS record with in-frame sequences only. Its versions omit some clonotypes, under half of them owing to an unresolved V gene in the studies checked, with the rest unexplained. The sample profile shows about 97,000 clones; 55% to 80% of them were found once. Jointly, the top ten make up roughly 4% of the sample. Sequencing was carried out using PBMCs. Receptors originate from a middle-aged man in good health and CMV-seronegative.

The sample holds one count of this clone. The J gene is TRBJ1-6, the V gene TRBV6-4; possible D gene TRBD1, 6 bases. Germline CDR1 and CDR2: MRHNA and SNTAGT. Trimming pared 3 bases from V and 0 bases from J, leaving 6 bases between. The CDR3 runs to 15 residues. The CDR3 loop is CASSEDSSYNSPLHF. The CDR3 DNA is TGTGCCAGCAGTGAGGACAGCTCCTATAATTCACCCCTCCACTTT.

The chain couples TRBV4-2 to TRBJ1-2, with a possible D match to TRBD1 (5 bases). Germline CDR1 and CDR2: LGHNA and YNFKEQ. There are 15 residues in the CDR3. V was trimmed by 0 bases and J by 8 bases, leaving 16 bases between them. CDR3 in amino acids: CASSQESSARGGYTF. The CDR3 DNA reads as TGTGCCAGCAGCCAAGAGAGCTCCGCTAGGGGCGGCTACACCTTC.

The chain recombines TRBV28 with TRBJ1-2; TRBD1 matches at 10 bases. The V segment lost 5 bases and the J segment 8 bases; nucleotides outside the gene matches: 5. The CDR3 contains 13 residues. Germline loops: CDR1 MDHEN, CDR2 SYDVKM. The CDR3 DNA reads as TGTGCCAGCAGTCCATGGACAGGGGGAGGCTACACCTTC. Translating it yields CASSPWTGGGYTF.

The chain employs TRBV18 and TRBJ1-1; D possibly corresponds to TRBD1 (6 bases). From germline, CDR1 is KGHSH and CDR2 LQKENI. The CDR3 covers 15 residues. Trimming left V 3 bases short and J 5 bases short, with 16 bases between. The chain's CDR3 is CASSPRQVGQTEAFF. The DNA for the CDR3 is TGTGCCAGCTCACCCCGACAGGTAGGCCAAACTGAAGCTTTCTTT.

This rearrangement joins TRBV2 to TRBJ1-5; 8 nucleotides agree with TRBD1. This CDR3 has 15 amino acids. Germline loops: CDR1 SNHLY, CDR2 FYNNEI. The V gene end was trimmed by 3 bases and the J gene end by 9 bases; junction bases not matched to a gene: 10. The CDR3 spells CASSDGAGGDRPQHF. In DNA form, the CDR3 reads TGTGCCAGCAGTGATGGGGCAGGGGGCGACAGGCCCCAGCATTTT.

The chain combines TRBV7-8 with TRBJ1-1; possible D gene TRBD1, 6 bases. CDR1 and CDR2 (germline): SGHVS, FQNEAQ. Trimming removed 4 bases at V and 1 base at J, with 13 bases between. The CDR3 extends over 15 amino acids. The CDR3, as DNA: TGTGCCAGCAGCTCCTCGCAGGGGAGGAACACTGAAGCTTTCTTT. The encoded protein is CASSSSQGRNTEAFF.

The chain is built from TRBV6-1 and TRBJ1-6; D might be TRBD1 (5 bases). Germline CDR1 and CDR2: MNHNS and SASEGT. V was trimmed by 6 bases and J by 5 bases, leaving 8 bases between them. The CDR3 extends over 13 amino acids. CDR3 sequence: CASRGRNNSPLHF. CDR3 in DNA: TGTGCCAGCAGGGGGCGGAATAATTCACCCCTCCACTTT.

The chain combines TRBV15 with TRBJ1-5, with D maybe TRBD1 (5 bases). The germline gives CDR1 LNHNV, CDR2 YYDKDF (reference sequence). The CDR3 consists of 15 residues. The V end lost 3 bases, the J end lost 2 bases, and 11 bases lay between the germline ends. The CDR3 DNA reads TGTGCCACCAGCAGCTCGGCGGGGGGCAATCAGCCCCAGCATTTT. Amino acid sequence: CATSSSAGGNQPQHF.

The V and J genes are TRBV27 and TRBJ2-7; 9 bases are shared with TRBD2. The CDR3 spans 16 residues. The V gene's germline CDR1 is MNHEY and CDR2 SMNVEV (reference sequence). V lost 3 bases, J lost 2 bases, and 8 bases stayed unmatched. This chain's CDR3 is CASSLGSGGPPYEQYF. DNA for the CDR3: TGTGCCAGCAGTTTGGGTAGCGGGGGACCTCCCTACGAGCAGTACTTC.

In this sample, this clone turned up a few times. The chain couples TRBV25-1 to TRBJ2-7; 9 bases fit TRBD1. Germline lookup yields CDR1 MGHDK and CDR2 SYGVNS. The CDR3 length is 15 residues. Germline trimming cut 3 bases from V and 2 bases from J; bases unmatched to any gene: 5. The CDR3 is CASSDVGDRAYEQYF. CDR3 nucleotide sequence: TGTGCCAGCAGTGACGTGGGGGACAGGGCCTACGAGCAGTACTTC.

The chain couples TRBV5-1 to TRBJ2-5, with 7 positions matching TRBD2. V lost 0 bases and J lost 8; bases outside the gene matches: 4. CDR1 SGHRS and CDR2 YFSETQ come from the germline V gene. The CDR3 length is 13 residues. CDR3 DNA: TGCGCCAGCAGCTTGGGGAGCGGGGAAACCCAGTACTTC. Translating gives CASSLGSGETQYF. Based on the CDR3 plus reference TRBV5-1 and TRBJ2-5, the full variable domain is KAGVTQTPRYLIKTRGQQVTLSCSPISGHRSVSWYQQTPGQGLQFLFEYFSETQRNKGNFPGRFSGRQFSNSRSEMNVSTLELGDSALYLCASSLGSGETQYFGPGTRLLVL.

This chain uses TRBV5-1 with TRBJ2-7, with 12 bases lining up with TRBD2. Germline V gene data show CDR1 as SGHRS and CDR2 as YFSETQ. This CDR3 region has 20 residues. V shed 0 bases, J shed 5 bases, and the junction held 18 bases outside the gene matches. The CDR3: CASSLVASGGAFVSVHEQYF. The DNA for the CDR3 is TGCGCCAGCAGCTTGGTAGCTAGCGGGGGGGCCTTTGTTAGTGTCCACGAGCAGTACTTC. The full variable domain, its missing parts supplied by reference TRBV5-1 and TRBJ2-7, is KAGVTQTPRYLIKTRGQQVTLSCSPISGHRSVSWYQQTPGQGLQFLFEYFSETQRNKGNFPGRFSGRQFSNSRSEMNVSTLELGDSALYLCASSLVASGGAFVSVHEQYFGPGTRLTVT.

The table lists this clone with a few counts. Here the CDR3 DNA reads TGTGCCAGCAGTGAAGGGGGCTTGGGCGGTCTTTGGGAGACCCAGTACTTC. This sequence encodes CASSEGGLGGLWETQYF. The V gene is TRBV2, the J gene TRBJ2-5, with a weak D call TRBD1 (5 bases). The CDR3 length is 17 residues. V was cut by 1 base and J by 5 bases, with 20 bases left in between. CDR1 is SNHLY, CDR2 FYNNEI, per germline.

The chain joins TRBV4-3 to TRBJ1-6; D is perhaps TRBD1 (6 bases). Germline V lookup: CDR1 LGHNA, CDR2 YSLEER. The CDR3 runs 14 residues. V lost 0 bases, J lost 10 bases, and 10 bases lay in between. The CDR3 here is CASSQDNRASPLHF. CDR3 coding DNA: TGCGCCAGCAGCCAAGATAACAGGGCCTCACCCCTCCACTTT.

V usage is TRBV4-3 and J usage is TRBJ1-4, with D maybe TRBD1 (5 bases). CDR1 LGHNA and CDR2 YSLEER come from the germline V gene. The V and J ends lost 4 bases and 8 bases respectively, with 17 bases between them. The CDR3 spans 15 residues. The CDR3: CASSRGTLGGEKLFF. In nucleotides, the CDR3 is TGCGCCAGCAGCCGAGGCACTTTGGGGGGGGAAAAACTGTTTTTT.